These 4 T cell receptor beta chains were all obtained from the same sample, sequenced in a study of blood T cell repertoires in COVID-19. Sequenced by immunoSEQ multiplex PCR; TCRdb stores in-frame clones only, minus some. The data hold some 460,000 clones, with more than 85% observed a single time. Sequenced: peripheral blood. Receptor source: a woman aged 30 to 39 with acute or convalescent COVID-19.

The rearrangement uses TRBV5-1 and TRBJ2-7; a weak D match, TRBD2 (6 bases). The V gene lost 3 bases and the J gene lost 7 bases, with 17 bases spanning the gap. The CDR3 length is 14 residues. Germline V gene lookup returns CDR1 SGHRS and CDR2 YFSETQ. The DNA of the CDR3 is TGCGCCAGCAGCTCGGGGACTCCTCCCCTGGAGCAGTACTTC. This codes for CASSSGTPPLEQYF.

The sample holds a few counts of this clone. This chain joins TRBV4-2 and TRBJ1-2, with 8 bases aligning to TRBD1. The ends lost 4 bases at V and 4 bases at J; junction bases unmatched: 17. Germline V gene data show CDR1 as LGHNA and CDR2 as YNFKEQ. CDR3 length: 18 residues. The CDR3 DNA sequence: TGTGCCAGCAGCCGCCACACGGACCCGGGACAGGAAATCTATGGCTACACCTTC. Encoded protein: CASSRHTDPGQEIYGYTF.

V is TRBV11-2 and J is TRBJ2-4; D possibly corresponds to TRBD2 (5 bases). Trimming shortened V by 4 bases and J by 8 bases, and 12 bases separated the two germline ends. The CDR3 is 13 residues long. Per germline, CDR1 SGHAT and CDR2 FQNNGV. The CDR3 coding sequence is TGTGCCAGCAGCTCCATCCGGGAAGACATTCAGTACTTC. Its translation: CASSSIREDIQYF.

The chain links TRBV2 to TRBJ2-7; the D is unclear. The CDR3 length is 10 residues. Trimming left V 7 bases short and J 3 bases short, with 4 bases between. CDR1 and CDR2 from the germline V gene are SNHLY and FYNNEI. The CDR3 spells CASTLYEQYF. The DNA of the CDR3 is TGTGCCAGCACCCTCTACGAGCAGTACTTC.